This entry features one T cell receptor beta chain sequence. Its target is not known. The assay was immunoSEQ multiplex PCR, and TCRdb's table has in-frame clones only and misses some. In the table there are thousands of clones, roughly 80% of which are singletons. The entry originates in a study of T cell repertoires in ileal Crohn's disease. Whole-study findings and limits: Endoscopic recurrence occurred in every patient whose clonality exceeded 26.8%. Compared with non-smokers, active smokers at surgery showed more clonal expansions.

The sequenced material came from ileal tissue. The clonotype originates from an adult with Crohn's disease.

The CDR3 sequence is CASSFSPGQDLPDTQYF. CDR3 DNA sequence: TGTGCCAGCAGCTTTAGCCCGGGACAGGACCTCCCAGATACGCAGTATTTT. This rearrangement joins TRBV11-2 to TRBJ2-3; 8 bases are a match to TRBD1. V was pared by 3 bases and J by 4 bases, with 12 bases of the junction left unmatched. CDR1 is SGHAT, CDR2 FQNNGV, per germline. The CDR3 runs 17 residues.